This T cell receptor beta chain was captured by sequencing in a study of blood T cell repertoires in COVID-19. Study overall: The United States, Italy and Spain were the sources of the acute and convalescent COVID-19 samples. T cells, B-cell-depleted T cells, or PBMCs provided the cDNA or gDNA that served as material.

Germline V lookup: CDR1 LNHDA, CDR2 SQIVND (reference sequence). The CDR3 is 15 amino acids. Trimming removed 6 bases from V and 3 bases from J, with 14 bases in between. Original methodology: Counts of nucleated cells, estimated from reference gene primer amplification, were obtained. TCRdb's copy holds only in-frame clones and misses some; the assay was immunoSEQ multiplex PCR. Clonal size and the V and J genes are those of that table, whereas D and trimming came from the DNA. The sample lists some 37,000 clones, 65% to 85% occurring once. V is TRBV19 and J is TRBJ2-2, with D possibly matching TRBD1 (5 bases). The receptor comes from a man aged 80 or over with active or convalescent COVID-19. Sequencing was carried out using peripheral blood. The CDR3 reads CASRHTGWDTGELFF. DNA for the CDR3: TGTGCCAGTAGACACACAGGCTGGGACACCGGGGAGCTGTTTTTT.